These 8 T cell receptor beta chains were all obtained from the same sample, sequenced in a study of beta chain features in type 1 diabetes (dated 2018 in TCRdb). Broad study findings and their caveats: In all four CD4+ subsets, TCRB CDR3 length was moderately but significantly shorter in type 1 diabetes patients.

These receptors' antigens are unknown. The library was made by the immunoSEQ multiplex PCR assay. The entire isolated RNA was reverse transcribed using the High Capacity cDNA Reverse Transcription Kit, and thus expressed TCRB transcripts were sequenced. The table comes from immuneACCESS by way of TCRdb, which keeps in-frame sequences with V and J called. Part of the clones is missing from these tables; in studies checked, under half for an unresolved V gene and the rest for unknown reasons. The sample records 120,000 or so clones, around a sixth of which are singletons. The ten largest clones add up to around 2.5% of the sample. Specimen: central memory CD4+ T cells from blood. These TCRs come from a young man with type 1 diabetes.

This clone was seen a handful of times. J is TRBJ2-7 and V is TRBV11-2, with D unclear. CDR3 length equals 13 residues. Between the trimmed V and J ends, which lost 5 bases and 6 bases, there was a span of 14 bases. Germline V lookup: CDR1 SGHAT, CDR2 FQNNGV. For the CDR3, the DNA is TGTGCCAGCAGCGAGCAGGACCCCTCCGAGCAGTACTTC. Its translation is CASSEQDPSEQYF.

The gene calls are TRBV28 and TRBJ2-3; TRBD2 matches 12 bases. Germline V gene lookup returns CDR1 MDHEN and CDR2 SYDVKM. The CDR3 consists of 19 residues. Trimming took 6 bases from V and 1 from J; bases not matched to a gene: 14. CDR3 sequence: CASSSSTSGGLGGTDTQYF. Here the CDR3 DNA reads TGTGCCAGCAGCTCCTCCACTAGCGGGGGGTTGGGCGGCACAGATACGCAGTATTTT. The variable domain in full, completed from reference TRBV28 and TRBJ2-3, reads DVKVTQSSRYLVKRTGEKVFLECVQDMDHENMFWYRQDPGLGLRLIYFSYDVKMKEKGDIPEGYSVSREKKERFSLILESASTNQTSMYLCASSSSTSGGLGGTDTQYFGPGTRLTVL.

In this sample, this clone turned up many times. The V gene is TRBV4-3, the J gene TRBJ1-6; D unresolved. The CDR3 runs to 13 residues. Looked up from germline, CDR1 is LGHNA and CDR2 is YSLEER. Deletions cut 1 base from V and 8 bases from J, with 6 bases between. The CDR3 DNA sequence: TGCGCCAGCAGCCAAGGACACGATTCACCCCTCCACTTT. Its translation is CASSQGHDSPLHF.

The chain is built from TRBV7-9 and TRBJ1-6, with 7 bases that match TRBD1. Trimming removed 5 bases from V and 10 bases from J; junction bases left unmatched: 11. CDR1 SEHNR and CDR2 FQNEAQ come from the germline V gene (reference sequence). CDR3 length equals 15 residues. The CDR3 region has the DNA TGTGCCAGCAGCGAAAGGGGACAGTCGAGATCACCCCTCCACTTT. Translating gives CASSERGQSRSPLHF.

This clone showed up many times. The chain links TRBV28 to TRBJ2-7, with 10 bases that match TRBD1. The germline V gene has CDR1 MDHEN and CDR2 SYDVKM. There are 14 residues in the CDR3. J was trimmed by 4 bases and V by 7 bases; bases with no gene match: 7. The CDR3 protein is CASTRPGQGYEQYF. In DNA, the CDR3 is TGTGCCAGCACCAGACCGGGACAGGGGTACGAGCAGTACTTC.

The V gene is TRBV11-2, the J gene TRBJ2-7; D remains ambiguous. In germline, CDR1 is SGHAT, CDR2 FQNNGV. This CDR3 is 12 amino acids long. The V end was cut by 6 bases, the J end by 3 bases, with 9 bases between. CDR3 residues: CASSPGFYEQYF. The DNA for the CDR3 is TGTGCCAGCAGTCCAGGATTCTACGAGCAGTACTTC.

This clone was seen only a few times. V usage is TRBV2 and J usage is TRBJ2-2; D ambiguous. The CDR3 is 15 amino acids. The germline gives CDR1 SNHLY, CDR2 FYNNEI. With 6 bases removed from V and 3 bases from J, the gap between germline ends came to 14 bases. The CDR3 loop is CASSRPRLDTGELFF. CDR3 in DNA: TGTGCCAGCAGCAGGCCCCGGTTGGACACCGGGGAGCTGTTTTTT. The full variable domain, with the rest looked up from reference TRBV2 and TRBJ2-2, is EPEVTQTPSHQVTQMGQEVILRCVPISNHLYFYWYRQILGQKVEFLVSFYNNEISEKSEIFDDQFSVERPDGSNFTLKIRSTKLEDSAMYFCASSRPRLDTGELFFGEGSRLTVL.

This clone showed up just once. V usage is TRBV2 and J usage is TRBJ1-2, with 9 bases that match TRBD1. The length of the CDR3 is 14 residues. Trimming at V came to 0 bases and at J to 5 bases, leaving 1 base not matched to a gene. Germline values: CDR1 SNHLY, CDR2 FYNNEI. This CDR3 reads CASSEAGQGYGYTF. In DNA form, the CDR3 reads TGTGCCAGCAGTGAAGCGGGACAGGGTTATGGCTACACCTTC.